This passage covers 28 T cell receptor beta chains from one sample sequenced in a study of OX40 agonist ivuxolimab in advanced cancers. Library preparation used the immunoSEQ multiplex PCR assay. The source is immuneACCESS, and TCRdb retained only in-frame sequences with V and J called. Part of the clones is not carried over; for the studies checked, unresolved V genes explain less than half of this, and the remainder is unexplained. The sample table holds about 59,000 clones, of which around 83% were seen once. The ten largest clonotypes hold 0.6% to 0.9% of the sample. Specimen: CD4+ or CD8+ T cells sorted from blood, collected in a trial of the OX40 agonist ivuxolimab. The receptor source for this set is an adult with an advanced solid tumor such as melanoma, head and neck, liver or kidney cancer.

The chain has TRBV5-6 and TRBJ2-6; no clear D gene. The CDR3 extends over 17 amino acids. CDR1 and CDR2 (germline): SGHDT, YYEEEE. V was cut by 4 bases and J by 0 bases, with 14 bases left in between. In DNA form, the CDR3 reads TGTGCCAGCAGCCCTGCTGGACGGACCTCTGGGGCCAACGTCCTGACTTTC. Protein: CASSPAGRTSGANVLTF.

This clone appeared once. This chain connects TRBV7-2 to TRBJ1-1; D unclear. V gave up 2 bases and J gave up 6 bases, with 4 bases separating them. The CDR3 sequence is 11 residues long. CDR1 is SGHTA, CDR2 FQGNSA, per germline. The CDR3 spells CASSLRAEAFF. The CDR3 DNA reads TGTGCCAGCAGCTTACGGGCTGAAGCTTTCTTT.

This clone was recorded only once. The genes are TRBV10-3 and TRBJ1-3; TRBD1 matches at 7 bases. J lost 0 bases, V lost 6 bases, and 8 bases had no gene match. Germline lookup yields CDR1 ENHRY and CDR2 SYGVKD. This CDR3 has 16 residues. CDR3 loop: CAISPQGDSSGNTIYF. The CDR3 nucleotides read TGTGCCATCAGCCCTCAGGGGGACAGCTCTGGAAACACCATATATTTT.

The genes are TRBV6-1 and TRBJ2-7; 11 bases fit TRBD1. The germline V gene has CDR1 MNHNS and CDR2 SASEGT. Trimming cost V 8 bases and J 5 bases; bases outside gene matches: 11. The length of the CDR3 is 15 residues. DNA of the CDR3: TGTGCCAGCGGTTTTGGGACAGGGGGTCCGGACGAGCAGTACTTC. Translating gives CASGFGTGGPDEQYF.

This clone appeared a few times. The chain has TRBV6-6 and TRBJ1-5, with D perhaps TRBD1 (5 bases). The CDR3 extends over 14 amino acids. The germline CDR1 and CDR2 sequences are MNHNY and SVGAGI (reference sequence). V was trimmed by 0 bases and J by 7 bases, leaving 10 bases between them. The CDR3 loop is CASSYSQVGQPQHF. The CDR3 DNA follows: TGTGCCAGCAGTTACTCACAGGTCGGCCAGCCCCAGCATTTT.

The V call is TRBV2, the J call TRBJ1-2, with D perhaps matching TRBD1 (6 bases). Trimming cost V 4 bases and J 4 bases, with 16 bases left between them. Germline CDR1 reads SNHLY; CDR2 reads FYNNEI. The CDR3 runs 15 residues. CDR3 in amino acids: CASSVNRAVGYGYTF. For the CDR3, the DNA is TGTGCCAGCAGTGTTAACAGGGCGGTGGGCTATGGCTACACCTTC.

The V call is TRBV6-1, the J call TRBJ1-1; 7 bases align to TRBD1. The CDR3 runs 14 residues. Germline values: CDR1 MNHNS, CDR2 SASEGT. The J segment lost 4 bases and the V segment lost 6 bases, leaving 8 bases of the junction unmatched. This chain's CDR3 is CASRNQGEGTEAFF. CDR3 in DNA: TGTGCCAGCAGAAACCAGGGGGAAGGCACTGAAGCTTTCTTT.

The chain carries TRBV7-9 and TRBJ2-3; 10 bases align to TRBD2. V dropped 10 bases and J dropped 3; count of bases not matched to a gene: 7. CDR1 is SEHNR and CDR2 is FQNEAQ in the germline V gene (reference sequence). The CDR3 is 14 residues long. The CDR3 bases are TGTGCCACCCGAACTAGCGGGGTGACAGATACGCAGTATTTT. Its translation is CATRTSGVTDTQYF.

V usage is TRBV6-1 and J usage is TRBJ1-2; D is unresolved. CDR3 length equals 12 residues. Germline V gene data show CDR1 as MNHNS and CDR2 as SASEGT. V lost 1 base to trimming and J lost 4 bases, with 4 bases between them. In DNA, the CDR3 is TGTGCCAGCAGTGAAGTTGGCTATGGCTACACCTTC. This translates into CASSEVGYGYTF.

The genes are TRBV11-3 and TRBJ2-3; D ambiguous. This CDR3 has 16 residues. Germline V gives CDR1 SGHNT, CDR2 YENEEA. V was cut by 1 base and J by 0 bases, with 11 bases left in between. For the CDR3, the DNA is TGTGCCAGCAGCTTAGGGGGTTCGGTTAGCACAGATACGCAGTATTTT. Residues: CASSLGGSVSTDTQYF.

V and J are TRBV5-1 and TRBJ1-2, with D possibly TRBD1 on 5 matching bases. Trimming removed 7 bases at V and 7 bases at J, with 17 bases between. CDR3 length equals 13 residues. Germline CDR1 reads SGHRS; CDR2 reads YFSETQ. The CDR3 bases are TGCGCCAGCGCAGAAAGGGGTCCGGGTGGCTACACCTTC. Translation: CASAERGPGGYTF.

The J gene is TRBJ1-5, the V gene TRBV6-6, with 8 bases identical to TRBD1. This CDR3 spans 16 amino acids. Unmatched junction bases numbered 10, after V lost 6 bases and J lost 3 bases. Germline V gives CDR1 MNHNY, CDR2 SVGAGI (reference sequence). CDR3 DNA: TGTGCCAGCAGATCCGGGACAGGCCATTTCAATCAGCCCCAGCATTTT. Translated: CASRSGTGHFNQPQHF.

The genes are TRBV5-1 and TRBJ2-7; 7 bases fit TRBD1. The trim removed 0 bases at V and 4 bases at J, leaving 10 bases unmatched. Germline CDR1 reads SGHRS; CDR2 reads YFSETQ. This CDR3 has 16 amino acids. CDR3 coding DNA: TGCGCCAGCAGCTTGGGGGCAACAGGGACAGTATACGAGCAGTACTTC. This gives the protein CASSLGATGTVYEQYF. Supplemented by reference TRBV5-1 and TRBJ2-7, the full variable domain reads KAGVTQTPRYLIKTRGQQVTLSCSPISGHRSVSWYQQTPGQGLQFLFEYFSETQRNKGNFPGRFSGRQFSNSRSEMNVSTLELGDSALYLCASSLGATGTVYEQYFGPGTRLTVT.

This clone was recorded a few times. The V and J genes are TRBV7-4 and TRBJ1-6; maybe TRBD1 (5 bases). V dropped 2 bases and J dropped 15 bases, with 17 bases sitting between them. CDR1 is SGHVT, CDR2 SQSDAQ, per germline. The CDR3 spans 14 residues. In DNA, the CDR3 is TGTGCCAGCAGCTTAATCGGGGGTTGGCCGCTCCTCCACTTT. It yields the protein CASSLIGGWPLLHF. The variable domain in full, with the rest retrieved from reference TRBV7-4 and TRBJ1-6, is GAGVSQSPRYKVAKRGRDVALRCDSISGHVTLYWYRQTLGQGSEVLTYSQSDAQRDKSGRPSGRFSAERPERSVSTLKIQRTEQGDSAVYLCASSLIGGWPLLHFGNGTRLTVT.

V gene TRBV18 combines with J gene TRBJ2-3; 7 bases align to TRBD2. Germline loops: CDR1 KGHSH, CDR2 LQKENI. V lost 1 base and J lost 2; bases outside the gene matches: 3. This CDR3 is built from 15 residues. CDR3 sequence: CASSPLGGDTDTQYF. The CDR3 bases are TGTGCCAGCTCACCACTTGGGGGGGACACAGATACGCAGTATTTT.

This clone has more than one count but fewer than ten. The chain combines TRBV5-4 with TRBJ1-1; maybe TRBD1 (5 bases). Trimming left V 0 bases short and J 1 base short, with 7 bases between. Germline lookup yields CDR1 SGHNT and CDR2 YYREEE (reference sequence). The CDR3 totals 14 residues. This CDR3 is CASSLGQTNTEAFF. CDR3 nucleotide sequence: TGTGCCAGCAGCTTGGGACAGACGAACACTGAAGCTTTCTTT.

This sequence joins TRBV5-1 and TRBJ1-3; D unclear. This CDR3 is 15 amino acids long. Per the germline V gene, CDR1 is SGHRS and CDR2 is YFSETQ. V gave up 4 bases and J gave up 0 bases, with 11 bases separating them. CDR3 loop: CASSPGEGSGNTIYF. Here the CDR3 DNA reads TGCGCCAGCAGCCCCGGGGAGGGCTCTGGAAACACCATATATTTT.

The rearrangement joins TRBV13 to TRBJ2-3; TRBD1 agrees at 7 bases. From germline, CDR1 is PRHDT and CDR2 FYEKMQ (reference sequence). CDR3 length: 16 amino acids. J was trimmed by 1 base and V by 5 bases; bases with no gene match: 9. The CDR3 DNA sequence: TGTGCCAGCAGCGCGCGACAGGGTAGGGGCACAGATACGCAGTATTTT. It translates to CASSARQGRGTDTQYF.

The count of this clone is one. The chain employs TRBV11-2 and TRBJ2-1; D unclear. The CDR3 is 13 residues long. Per germline, CDR1 SGHAT and CDR2 FQNNGV. V shed 0 bases and J shed 5 bases, with 5 bases lying between them. The CDR3 nucleotides are TGTGCCAGCAGCTTAGAACCAAACAATGAGCAGTTCTTC. Its protein is CASSLEPNNEQFF.

The chain has TRBV5-4 and TRBJ2-7; 12 positions agree with TRBD2. Trimming removed 5 bases from V and 1 base from J; junction bases left unmatched: 7. Germline CDR1 reads SGHNT; CDR2 reads YYREEE (reference sequence). The CDR3 extends over 16 amino acids. The CDR3 DNA reads as TGTGCCAGCAGGGCCGGGACTAGCGGGTCTTCCTACGAGCAGTACTTC. Amino acid sequence: CASRAGTSGSSYEQYF.

V usage is TRBV5-8 and J usage is TRBJ2-7; unclear D gene. In germline, CDR1 is SGHTS, CDR2 YDEGEE. The CDR3 is 12 residues long. Trimming took 3 bases from V and 5 from J, leaving 9 bases between them. CDR3 loop: CASSSQRNEQYF. The DNA of the CDR3 is TGTGCCAGCAGCTCGCAGAGGAACGAGCAGTACTTC.

This sequence joins TRBV28 and TRBJ1-5; D is ambiguous. The CDR3 runs to 15 residues. Germline CDR1 is MDHEN and CDR2 is SYDVKM. Trimming pared 7 bases from V and 1 base from J, leaving 14 bases between. CDR3 loop: CASTRLTGSNQPQHF. CDR3 bases: TGTGCCAGCACCCGCTTGACGGGGAGCAATCAGCCCCAGCATTTT.

The chain employs TRBV7-2 and TRBJ2-1; D remains ambiguous. Germline loops: CDR1 SGHTA, CDR2 FQGNSA. This CDR3 region has 16 residues. The V end was cut by 0 bases, the J end by 0 bases, with 9 bases between. This chain's CDR3 is CASSLALLGSYNEQFF. CDR3 coding DNA: TGTGCCAGCAGCTTAGCGTTGCTCGGCTCCTACAATGAGCAGTTCTTC.

The V and J genes are TRBV4-2 and TRBJ2-7; D might be TRBD1 or TRBD2, each matching 5 bases. V gave up 0 bases and J gave up 6 bases, with 9 bases separating them. The CDR3 length is 13 residues. Looked up from germline, CDR1 is LGHNA and CDR2 is YNFKEQ. DNA of the CDR3: TGTGCCAGCAGCCAAGATTTCGGGGCCGAGCAGTACTTC. It specifies CASSQDFGAEQYF.

This chain joins TRBV20-1 and TRBJ1-3; D is undetermined. This CDR3 has 11 residues. Trimming took 3 bases from V and 3 from J, leaving 3 bases between them. Germline loops: CDR1 DFQATT, CDR2 SNEGSKA (reference sequence). This CDR3 reads CSASRGNTIYF. The DNA of the CDR3 is TGCAGTGCTAGTCGTGGAAACACCATATATTTT.

The chain links TRBV7-2 to TRBJ2-5; D not certain. V shed 2 bases and J shed 5 bases, with 21 bases lying between them. The CDR3 sequence is 17 residues long. Germline V gene lookup returns CDR1 SGHTA and CDR2 FQGNSA. CDR3 nucleotides: TGTGCCAGCAGCTTATTGGATGGGTTCGTCCCGCGGGAGACCCAGTACTTC. As protein: CASSLLDGFVPRETQYF.

This chain joins TRBV15 and TRBJ2-7; TRBD2 aligns across 9 bases. The V segment lost 0 bases and the J segment 6 bases; nucleotides outside the gene matches: 15. CDR1 LNHNV and CDR2 YYDKDF come from the germline V gene (reference sequence). This CDR3 region has 18 residues. The CDR3, as DNA: TGTGCCACCAGCAGAGATGAGGTCTTGCGGGAGGGCCGGTGCGAGCAGTACTTC. Amino acids: CATSRDEVLREGRCEQYF.

V usage is TRBV2 and J usage is TRBJ1-2; no clear D gene. The germline CDR1 and CDR2 sequences are SNHLY and FYNNEI. V shed 4 bases and J shed 4 bases, with 13 bases lying between them. This CDR3 is built from 14 residues. The CDR3 region has the DNA TGTGCCAGCAGTGTACGTCTGGGCGGCTATGGCTACACCTTC. It encodes CASSVRLGGYGYTF.